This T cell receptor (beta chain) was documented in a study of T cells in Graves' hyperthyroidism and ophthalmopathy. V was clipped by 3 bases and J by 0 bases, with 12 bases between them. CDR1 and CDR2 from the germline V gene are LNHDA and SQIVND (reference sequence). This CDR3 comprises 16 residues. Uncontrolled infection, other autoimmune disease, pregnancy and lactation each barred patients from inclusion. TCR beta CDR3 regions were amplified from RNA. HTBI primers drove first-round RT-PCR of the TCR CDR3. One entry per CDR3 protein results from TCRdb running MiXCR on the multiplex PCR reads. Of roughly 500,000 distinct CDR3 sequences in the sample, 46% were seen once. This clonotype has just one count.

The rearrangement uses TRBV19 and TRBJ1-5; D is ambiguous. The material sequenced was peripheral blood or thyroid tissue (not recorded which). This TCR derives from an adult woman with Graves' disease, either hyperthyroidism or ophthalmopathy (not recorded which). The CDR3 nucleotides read TGTGCCAGTAGTATGGGCGGACGGTATAGCAATCAGCCCCAGCATTTT. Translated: CASSMGGRYSNQPQHF.